Shown below are 8 T cell receptor beta chains from a single sample sequenced in a study of CD4+ T cells in melanoma. Sequencing used immunoSEQ multiplex PCR; TCRdb keeps in-frame clones, though not all of them. The sample holds 13,000 or so clones, approximately 71% seen once. The specimen was cells from a culture (not recorded whether cultured in vitro). These receptors all come from a human donor with melanoma.

The chain links TRBV30 to TRBJ1-3; D is undetermined. Trimming removed 0 bases at V and 5 bases at J, with 8 bases between. This CDR3 is built from 13 residues. Germline V gene sequence: CDR1 GTSNPN, CDR2 SVGIG (reference sequence). The chain's CDR3 is CAWSVNGRNTIYF. The CDR3 DNA reads as TGTGCCTGGAGTGTAAACGGCCGAAACACCATATATTTT.

J is TRBJ2-7 and V is TRBV12-5, with unresolved D. There are 16 residues in the CDR3. Germline CDR1 reads LGHNT; CDR2 reads FRNRAP. V was cut by 3 bases and J by 1 base, with 16 bases left in between. CDR3 amino acids: CASGFFSPQLSYEQYF. In DNA form, the CDR3 reads TGTGCTAGTGGTTTCTTTTCTCCACAGTTGTCCTACGAGCAGTACTTC.

This chain joins TRBV19 and TRBJ2-5, with D possibly called TRBD1 or TRBD2 (6 bases each). Trimming cost V 6 bases and J 7 bases, with 12 bases left between them. There are 12 residues in the CDR3. CDR1 LNHDA and CDR2 SQIVND come from the germline V gene (reference sequence). CDR3 nucleotides: TGTGCCAGTAGCGGGGGCTCACCGACCCAGTACTTC. Protein sequence: CASSGGSPTQYF.

CDR3 sequence reads: CASGRGSNQPQHF. As DNA, the CDR3 is TGTGCCAGCGGAAGGGGTAGCAATCAGCCCCAGCATTTT. This chain links TRBV6-1 with TRBJ1-5, with D tentatively TRBD1 (5 bases). V gave up 8 bases and J gave up 0 bases, with 8 bases separating them. This CDR3 region has 13 residues. Per germline, CDR1 MNHNS and CDR2 SASEGT.

The genes are TRBV6-6 and TRBJ1-6; D is possibly TRBD1 (5 bases). The CDR3 has 16 residues. CDR1 is MNHNY and CDR2 is SVGAGI in the germline V gene (reference sequence). Trimming shortened V by 2 bases and J by 5 bases, and 13 bases separated the two germline ends. The CDR3 DNA follows: TGTGCCAGCAGTTACAAAGTTGCCAGGGATAATTCACCCCTCCACTTT. Its protein is CASSYKVARDNSPLHF.

This chain links TRBV5-1 with TRBJ2-2, with D perhaps TRBD1 (6 bases). CDR3 size: 16 residues. In germline, CDR1 is SGHRS, CDR2 YFSETQ. Trimming removed 4 bases from V and 3 bases from J, with 16 bases in between. CDR3 sequence (DNA): TGCGCCAGCAGCGATCACAGGGATGTGGACACCGGGGAGCTGTTTTTT. The encoded protein is CASSDHRDVDTGELFF.

The J gene is TRBJ2-7, the V gene TRBV5-4; TRBD2 matches at 9 bases. CDR1 is SGHNT, CDR2 YYREEE, per germline (reference sequence). Trimming cost V 1 base and J 0 bases; bases outside gene matches: 2. The CDR3 runs 15 residues. The CDR3 sequence is CASSLSAGGSYEQYF. As DNA, the CDR3 is TGTGCCAGCAGCTTGTCAGCGGGGGGCTCCTACGAGCAGTACTTC.

The chain recombines TRBV11-2 with TRBJ2-4; D may be TRBD1 (7 bases). This CDR3 spans 14 amino acids. The ends were cut back, 2 bases at V and 8 bases at J, with 13 bases in the middle. The germline V gene has CDR1 SGHAT and CDR2 FQNNGV. The CDR3 is CASSLSQGGDIQYF. Written as DNA, the CDR3 is TGTGCCAGCAGCTTAAGTCAGGGGGGAGACATTCAGTACTTC.